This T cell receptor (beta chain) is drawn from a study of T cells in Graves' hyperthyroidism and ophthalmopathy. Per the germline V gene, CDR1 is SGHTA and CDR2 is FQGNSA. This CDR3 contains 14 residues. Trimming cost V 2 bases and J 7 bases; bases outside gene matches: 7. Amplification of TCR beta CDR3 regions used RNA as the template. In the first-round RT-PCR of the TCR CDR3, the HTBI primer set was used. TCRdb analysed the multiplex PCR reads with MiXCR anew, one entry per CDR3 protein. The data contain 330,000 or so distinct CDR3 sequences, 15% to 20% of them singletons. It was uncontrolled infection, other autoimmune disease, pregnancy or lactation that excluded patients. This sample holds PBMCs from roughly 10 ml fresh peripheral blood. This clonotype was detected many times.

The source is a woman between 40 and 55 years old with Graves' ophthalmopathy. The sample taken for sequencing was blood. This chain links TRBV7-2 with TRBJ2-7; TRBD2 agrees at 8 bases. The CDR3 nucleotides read TGTGCCAGCAGCTTATCGGGAGGGCCTAGTGAGCAGTACTTC. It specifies CASSLSGGPSEQYF.